This T cell receptor (beta chain) emerged from a study of cytomegalovirus exposure and HLA in healthy donors (dated by TCRdb to between 2016 and 2019). Regarding the research as a whole: The 650 to 800 repertoires of the first cohort and the roughly 110 validation repertoires were produced on the same platform, according to a later analysis. The study aimed to test whether signatures of past pathogen exposure could be identified by cataloging public T cell receptors. The study combined high-throughput TCR immunosequencing, statistical association of individual TCRs with disease status, and machine learning to predict cytomegalovirus infection status. In addition to the first cohort of several hundred subjects, a separate validation cohort of 100 to 150 different subjects was used.

Study-wide conclusions, independent of this receptor: The classifier was reported to diagnose cytomegalovirus status with high specificity and sensitivity in both the original cohort and the validation cohort. All 120 or so repertoires were used to score co-occurrence in the validation cohort in a later analysis, because that analysis had no HLA typing for the cohort. The study listed approximately 150 TCR beta chains as associated with cytomegalovirus. Most TCR sequences were seen in very few donors, while some public TCRs were found in many individuals. In vitro tests confirmed that a few of the cytomegalovirus-associated TCR beta chains recognize cytomegalovirus antigens. Of the cluster scores, roughly 95% were above 0 in a later analysis, which found that TCRs clustered in the first cohort also tended to co-occur in the approximately 130 validation repertoires. The authors suggested that the approach could potentially be generalized to other disease states and immunological phenotypes.

The library was produced with the immunoSEQ multiplex PCR assay. As for how the authors treated the data: A statistical classification framework was built for diagnosing cytomegalovirus status from the catalog of TCR beta chain sequences. TCRdb holds this immuneACCESS table with in-frame rearrangements only. Some clones are missing; in checked studies, unresolved V genes explain under half, and the rest has no known cause. Clonal size and the V and J genes are those of that table, whereas D and trimming came from the DNA. The sample table records under 50,000 clones; about 93% of these occur just once. Clones ranked in the top ten supply less than 9.5% of the sample. Regarding this clone: The antigen this receptor binds is unknown. One base away there is no much larger clone; base qualities are not given.

The donors belonged to the validation cohort of over a hundred subjects, which was separate from the roughly 700-subject first cohort. The germline V gene (reference sequence) sets CDR1 to SGHNT and CDR2 to YYREEE. There are 16 amino acids in the CDR3, from cysteine to phenylalanine inclusive. Only the CDR3 portion is preserved as DNA: 48 bases, with reading frame beginning at the first base. Trimming leaves V shorter by 4 bases and J shorter by 0 bases, with the junction holding 5 bases beyond the gene matches. The clonotype originates from a woman aged 18-29 years in good health and CMV-seropositive. The chain was built from TRBV5-4 and TRBJ2-3; TRBD2 fits 10 bases in the junction. What was sequenced was PBMCs. The DNA is as follows: TGTGCCAGCAGCCCCGGACTAGCGGAAAGCACAGATACGCAGTATTTT. It is translated as CASSPGLAESTDTQYF.